Presented here are 14 T cell receptor beta chains from one specimen sequenced in a study of blood T cell repertoires in COVID-19. The protocol was immunoSEQ multiplex PCR, while the TCRdb copy is restricted to in-frame clones and leaves out a portion. The repertoire holds around 220,000 clones, approximately 90% seen once, with about 6% in the top ten. The sequencing sample was made of PBMCs or T cells enriched from blood (not recorded which). The receptors shown here come from a woman between 25 and 40 years old with acute COVID-19.

The V gene is TRBV7-2, the J gene TRBJ2-7; TRBD2 matches at 9 bases. The CDR3 runs 15 residues. Germline V CDR1 and CDR2: SGHTA, FQGNSA. V shed 0 bases, J shed 3 bases, and the junction held 3 bases outside the gene matches. The CDR3 here is CASSLAGSGGYEQYF. The CDR3 DNA reads as TGTGCCAGCAGCTTAGCGGGTAGCGGGGGCTACGAGCAGTACTTC.

This clone was seen only once. This chain uses TRBV30 with TRBJ2-3; 7 bases are a match to TRBD1. Germline assignment: CDR1 GTSNPN and CDR2 SVGIG (reference sequence). V was pared by 0 bases and J by 8 bases, with 8 bases of the junction left unmatched. The CDR3 runs to 14 residues. Here the CDR3 DNA reads TGTGCCTGGAGTGTCGCAGGGGGTTCCTCTACGCAGTATTTT. Encoded protein: CAWSVAGGSSTQYF.

The J gene is TRBJ1-5, the V gene TRBV11-2; possibly TRBD1 for D (6 bases). CDR3 length: 15 amino acids. Trimming pared 2 bases from V and 2 bases from J, leaving 10 bases between. Germline CDR1 SGHAT, CDR2 FQNNGV. The CDR3 protein is CASSLSGQRNQPQHF. CDR3 sequence (DNA): TGTGCCAGCAGCTTATCCGGACAGCGCAATCAGCCCCAGCATTTT.

Comments on this clone: At one end, the junction sequence differs from germline, possibly due to a read error. The chain is built from TRBV5-1 and TRBJ1-1, with D unclear. The CDR3 has 13 residues. Germline CDR1 and CDR2: SGHRS and YFSETQ. The CDR3 DNA is TGCGCCAGCAGGCGGGTACAGAACACTGAAGCTGTCTTT. Amino acid sequence: CASRRVQNTEAVF.

V is TRBV9 and J is TRBJ2-4; 7 nucleotides line up with TRBD1. CDR3 length: 14 amino acids. Germline loops: CDR1 SGDLS, CDR2 YYNGEE. The junction had 6 bases not matched to a gene; V was cut back by 4 bases and J by 5 bases. The CDR3 DNA sequence: TGTGCCAGCAGCATAGGGGGCCGGGAAAACATTCAGTACTTC. This translates into CASSIGGRENIQYF.

This clone has a single count. The chain joins TRBV10-2 to TRBJ1-2; TRBD1 might be the D (6 bases). CDR3 length: 13 amino acids. Looked up from germline, CDR1 is WSHSY and CDR2 is SAAADI. V lost 3 bases to trimming and J lost 7 bases, with 12 bases between them. For the CDR3, the DNA is TGCGCCAGCAGTGAAGGGGGAGGGTTTGGCTACACCTTC. Encoded protein: CASSEGGGFGYTF.

This clone was seen only once. The J gene is TRBJ2-1, the V gene TRBV28; TRBD1 might be the D (5 bases). Trimming took 3 bases from V and 4 from J, leaving 7 bases between them. Germline values: CDR1 MDHEN, CDR2 SYDVKM. The CDR3 totals 13 residues. The CDR3 DNA sequence: TGTGCCAGCAGTTTTGACAGTTACAATGAGCAGTTCTTC. Its translation is CASSFDSYNEQFF.

CDR3 DNA: TGTGCCAGCACCGGGACTGTGGGCGAAGCTTTCTTT. It codes for CASTGTVGEAFF. The chain has TRBV28 and TRBJ1-1, with a weak D call TRBD1 (5 bases). CDR3 length: 12 amino acids. From germline, CDR1 is MDHEN and CDR2 SYDVKM. The V end was cut by 7 bases, the J end by 8 bases, with 14 bases between.

The J gene is TRBJ2-3, the V gene TRBV15; TRBD2 is a possible D gene (6 bases). V was pared by 1 base and J by 1 base, with 9 bases between. Germline assignment: CDR1 LNHNV and CDR2 YYDKDF (reference sequence). The CDR3 contains 15 residues. Here the CDR3 reads CATSRGGTGTDTQYF. In DNA form, the CDR3 reads TGTGCCACCAGCAGAGGGGGGACTGGCACAGATACGCAGTATTTT.

The genes are TRBV6-2 or TRBV6-3 and TRBJ1-1, with D uncertain. The V gene's germline CDR1 is MNHEY and CDR2 SVGEGT. This CDR3 has 14 amino acids. V lost 2 bases to trimming and J lost 0 bases, with 7 bases between them. The CDR3 DNA is TGTGCCAGCAGTTACCCAGTAATGAACACTGAAGCTTTCTTT. Translating it yields CASSYPVMNTEAFF.

V is TRBV6-5 and J is TRBJ1-2, with 8 bases identical to TRBD1. This CDR3 is 16 amino acids long. CDR1 MNHEY and CDR2 SVGAGI come from the germline V gene. V dropped 2 bases and J dropped 8; count of bases not matched to a gene: 13. CDR3 in DNA: TGTGCCAGCAGTTACAGTCAGCAGGGGGCCTCATGGGGCTACACCTTC. This codes for CASSYSQQGASWGYTF.

The count of this clone is one. This chain uses TRBV3-1 (or the pseudogene TRBV3-2) with TRBJ2-7; maybe TRBD1 (6 bases). The CDR3 has 15 amino acids. Germline V gene data show CDR1 as LGHDT and CDR2 as YNNKEL (reference sequence). The ends were cut back, 5 bases at V and 0 bases at J, with 14 bases in the middle. The CDR3 DNA is TGTGCCAGCAGCAACGGCGGACAGAGCTCCTACGAGCAGTACTTC. Amino acid sequence: CASSNGGQSSYEQYF.

The V gene is TRBV19, the J gene TRBJ1-5; D is undetermined. V dropped 6 bases and J dropped 0 bases, with 9 bases sitting between them. This CDR3 region has 14 residues. Germline V gives CDR1 LNHDA, CDR2 SQIVND (reference sequence). CDR3 in DNA: TGTGCCAGTAGCCAGGCCGCTAGCAATCAGCCCCAGCATTTT. This translates into CASSQAASNQPQHF.

J is TRBJ2-1 and V is TRBV12-5, with D tentatively TRBD1 (6 bases). Germline V gene lookup returns CDR1 LGHNT and CDR2 FRNRAP. CDR3 size: 14 residues. Trimming took 6 bases from V and 0 from J, leaving 9 bases between them. The CDR3 here is CASGTGFSYNEQFF. The CDR3 nucleotides are TGTGCTAGTGGGACAGGATTCTCCTACAATGAGCAGTTCTTC.